The 30 T cell receptor beta chains given below trace back to one sample, sequenced in a study of CD8 T cells in ankylosing spondylitis. TCRdb analysed the 5' RACE reads with MiXCR anew, one entry per CDR3 protein. This table holds around 340,000 distinct CDR3 sequences, 20% to 25% found once. Sequencing was performed on blood, either unsorted or a sorted T cell fraction (not recorded which). The receptors here all came from a male donor with ankylosing spondylitis or in good health (not recorded which).

This clonotype was counted a few times. The rearrangement links TRBV25-1 to TRBJ2-3, with 10 bases that match TRBD1. The V and J ends lost 3 bases and 8 bases, in that order; junction bases with no gene match: 14. This CDR3 is 17 amino acids long. Germline assignment: CDR1 MGHDK and CDR2 SYGVNS. CDR3 in DNA: TGTGCCAGCAGTGATAAGATGACAGGGGGCCTGGGATGTACGCAGTATTTT. This translates into CASSDKMTGGLGCTQYF.

This clonotype has more than one count but fewer than ten. The V call is TRBV5-1, the J call TRBJ2-2; unclear D gene. CDR1 is SGHRS, CDR2 YFSETQ, per germline. The V and J ends lost 1 base and 8 bases respectively, with 12 bases between them. The CDR3 contains 14 residues. This chain's CDR3 is CASSLWLSAGELFF. DNA for the CDR3: TGCGCCAGCAGCTTGTGGTTATCAGCGGGGGAGCTGTTTTTT. The variable domain in full, completed from reference TRBV5-1 and TRBJ2-2, reads KAGVTQTPRYLIKTRGQQVTLSCSPISGHRSVSWYQQTPGQGLQFLFEYFSETQRNKGNFPGRFSGRQFSNSRSEMNVSTLELGDSALYLCASSLWLSAGELFFGEGSRLTVL.

V and J are TRBV29-1 and TRBJ2-7, with TRBD1 matching 7 bases. V was clipped by 5 bases and J by 11 bases; unmatched bases: 9. Looked up from germline, CDR1 is SQVTM and CDR2 is ANQGSEA. This CDR3 is 11 amino acids long. CDR3 DNA: TGCAGCGTTAGGGAGACAGGGATTGAGTACTTC. It encodes CSVRETGIEYF.

In its sample, this clonotype was seen a few times. The chain links TRBV4-1 to TRBJ2-5, with D perhaps given as TRBD1 or TRBD2 (5 bases each). The length of the CDR3 is 14 residues. Trimming pared 1 base from V and 2 bases from J, leaving 8 bases between. Germline V gene data show CDR1 as MGHRA and CDR2 as YSYEKL. CDR3 sequence: CASSQVGVQETQYF. CDR3 nucleotides: TGCGCCAGCAGCCAAGTGGGGGTACAAGAGACCCAGTACTTC.

The chain combines TRBV29-1 with TRBJ2-1; D not resolved. V was cut by 6 bases and J by 7 bases, with 10 bases left in between. CDR1 and CDR2 from the germline V gene are SQVTM and ANQGSEA. The CDR3 totals 11 residues. CDR3 protein: CSVPRGNEQFF. CDR3 DNA: TGCAGCGTACCAAGAGGAAATGAGCAGTTCTTC.

V gene TRBV12-3 or TRBV12-4 combines with J gene TRBJ2-5, with TRBD2 identical over 12 bases. This CDR3 comprises 15 residues. The V segment lost 6 bases and the J segment 1 base; nucleotides outside the gene matches: 3. CDR3: CASSWTSGTQETQYF. The CDR3 DNA follows: TGTGCCAGCAGCTGGACTAGCGGGACCCAAGAGACCCAGTACTTC.

This clonotype was seen more than once but under ten times. The rearrangement joins TRBV28 to TRBJ1-2; 7 bases map to TRBD1. The germline V gene has CDR1 MDHEN and CDR2 SYDVKM. The length of the CDR3 is 14 residues. The junction had 14 bases not matched to a gene; V was cut back by 10 bases and J by 6 bases. The CDR3 is CATLTIQGHNGYTF. CDR3 DNA: TGTGCCACCCTGACCATACAGGGGCACAATGGCTACACCTTC.

V and J are TRBV7-9 and TRBJ2-2; D ambiguous. CDR3 size: 12 residues. Germline lookup yields CDR1 SEHNR and CDR2 FQNEAQ (reference sequence). V lost 11 bases and J 1 base, leaving 8 bases between the germline ends. The CDR3 here is CAPRQNTGELFF. The CDR3 DNA follows: TGTGCCCCTCGACAGAACACCGGGGAGCTGTTTTTT.

This clonotype was seen more than once but under ten times. The chain carries TRBV6-5 and TRBJ2-1; D not resolved. CDR3 length: 12 amino acids. V lost 6 bases, J lost 10 bases, and 13 bases lay in between. Germline-derived CDR1 and CDR2 are MNHEY and SVGAGI. As DNA, the CDR3 is TGTGCCAGCAGCCCCTTGGGTGAGGAGCAGTTCTTC. It is translated as CASSPLGEEQFF.

In its sample, this clonotype was seen a few times. The chain couples TRBV11-2 to TRBJ2-7, with unresolved D. This CDR3 comprises 15 residues. The ends were cut back, 2 bases at V and 1 base at J, with 12 bases in the middle. Per germline, CDR1 SGHAT and CDR2 FQNNGV. CDR3 DNA sequence: TGTGCCAGCAGCTTATACAGCCGACCTTCCTACGAGCAGTACTTC. The encoded protein is CASSLYSRPSYEQYF.

The sample holds a few counts of this clonotype. V is TRBV28 and J is TRBJ1-1; the match to TRBD1 covers 8 bases. Germline CDR1 is MDHEN and CDR2 is SYDVKM. The length of the CDR3 is 15 residues. J gave up 2 bases and V 3 bases, and 5 bases lay outside the gene matches. This chain's CDR3 is CASSLTGQGNTEAFF. The CDR3 DNA follows: TGTGCCAGCAGTTTGACCGGACAGGGCAACACTGAAGCTTTCTTT.

The chain is built from TRBV4-1 and TRBJ2-1; no reliable D call. The ends were cut back, 4 bases at V and 5 bases at J, with 12 bases in the middle. The length of the CDR3 is 14 residues. CDR1 is MGHRA and CDR2 is YSYEKL in the germline V gene. CDR3 sequence: CASSPPGLNNEQFF. CDR3 DNA sequence: TGCGCCAGCAGCCCCCCCGGCCTCAACAATGAGCAGTTCTTC.

The chain recombines TRBV4-1 with TRBJ2-7, with 8 bases identical to TRBD2. Germline values: CDR1 MGHRA, CDR2 YSYEKL. The CDR3 consists of 15 residues. The trim removed 8 bases at V and 6 bases at J, leaving 15 bases unmatched. CDR3 region: CASRGGSGTTGEQYF. CDR3 bases: TGCGCCAGCCGGGGGGGGTCGGGTACCACTGGCGAGCAGTACTTC.

The rearrangement joins TRBV11-2 to TRBJ1-1, with unresolved D. V lost 0 bases and J 1 base, leaving 18 bases between the germline ends. This CDR3 comprises 18 residues. Germline CDR1 is SGHAT and CDR2 is FQNNGV. The DNA for the CDR3 is TGTGCCAGCAGCTTAGATTGGCGAGTGGGAGTGGAGAACACTGAAGCTTTCTTT. This translates into CASSLDWRVGVENTEAFF.

This clonotype showed up just a few times. This chain links TRBV11-2 with TRBJ1-4, with D perhaps matching TRBD1 (5 bases). The CDR3 covers 16 residues. V was cut by 2 bases and J by 6 bases, with 16 bases left in between. Germline CDR1 reads SGHAT; CDR2 reads FQNNGV. The CDR3 nucleotides read TGTGCCAGCAGCTTATATGGGGACCGTCGTGATGAAAAACTGTTTTTT. This gives the protein CASSLYGDRRDEKLFF.

V gene TRBV11-2 combines with J gene TRBJ2-5; D unclear. CDR1 is SGHAT, CDR2 FQNNGV, per germline. The CDR3 has 12 amino acids. Trimming shortened V by 7 bases and J by 7 bases, and 13 bases separated the two germline ends. CDR3 residues: CASTPSPGTQYF. For the CDR3, the DNA is TGTGCCAGCACCCCTTCCCCGGGGACCCAGTACTTC.

V gene TRBV9 combines with J gene TRBJ2-7; no definite D call. Germline CDR1 SGDLS, CDR2 YYNGEE. This CDR3 contains 14 residues. Deletions cut 0 bases from V and 2 bases from J, with 9 bases between. As DNA, the CDR3 is TGTGCCAGCAGCGTAGAACCACTTACCTACGAGCAGTACTTC. Its protein product is CASSVEPLTYEQYF.

This clonotype showed up just a few times. The chain combines TRBV2 with TRBJ1-1; TRBD1 might be the D (6 bases). V shed 1 base and J shed 4 bases, with 16 bases lying between them. This CDR3 has 16 amino acids. In germline, CDR1 is SNHLY, CDR2 FYNNEI. The CDR3 DNA reads TGTGCCAGCAGTGAAGGGCCCGACAGGTTAGGCACTGAAGCTTTCTTT. Its protein is CASSEGPDRLGTEAFF.

This chain joins TRBV29-1 and TRBJ2-7, with D unclear. Germline CDR1 SQVTM, CDR2 ANQGSEA. This CDR3 has 16 residues. Trimming cost V 0 bases and J 0 bases, with 15 bases left between them. CDR3 region: CSVEDVSRKSSYEQYF. In DNA form, the CDR3 reads TGCAGCGTTGAAGATGTATCCCGAAAGAGCTCCTACGAGCAGTACTTC.

This clonotype occurred once. V usage is TRBV12-3 or TRBV12-4 and J usage is TRBJ2-1; perhaps TRBD2 as D (5 bases). The CDR3 is made up of 13 amino acids. Trimming pared 6 bases from V and 6 bases from J, leaving 12 bases between. Here the CDR3 DNA reads TGTGCCAGCAGGGTACTAGGATTCAATGAGCAGTTCTTC. Amino acid sequence: CASRVLGFNEQFF.

This clonotype turned up a few times. The rearrangement uses TRBV12-3 or TRBV12-4 and TRBJ2-3; either TRBD1 or TRBD2 may supply D (5 bases each). The CDR3 runs to 14 residues. Trimming pared 2 bases from V and 4 bases from J, leaving 10 bases between. The DNA of the CDR3 is TGTGCCAGCAGTTTATGGGACCTCTCAGATACGCAGTATTTT. It translates to CASSLWDLSDTQYF.

The V gene is TRBV12-3 or TRBV12-4, the J gene TRBJ1-2; 7 bases are shared with TRBD1. The V gene end was trimmed by 4 bases and the J gene end by 6 bases; junction bases not matched to a gene: 8. CDR3 size: 14 residues. CDR3 in amino acids: CASSSQTGLDGYTF. CDR3 DNA sequence: TGTGCCAGCAGTTCCCAGACAGGGCTCGATGGCTACACCTTC.

V usage is TRBV29-1 and J usage is TRBJ1-2, with TRBD1 matching 8 bases. CDR1 and CDR2 from the germline V gene are SQVTM and ANQGSEA. After removal of 7 bases from V and 6 bases from J, the junction contained 7 bases not matched to a gene. CDR3 length equals 12 residues. This chain's CDR3 is CSGRTGRDGYTF. The CDR3 bases are TGCAGCGGCCGGACAGGGCGAGATGGCTACACCTTC.

This clonotype has a single count. The chain couples TRBV28 to TRBJ2-3, with 10 bases lining up with TRBD1. CDR3 length: 17 residues. Germline V gene data show CDR1 as MDHEN and CDR2 as SYDVKM. J gave up 2 bases and V 1 base, and 6 bases lay outside the gene matches. The CDR3 here is CASSLFSGTGVTDTQYF. The CDR3 DNA reads as TGTGCCAGCAGTTTATTCTCCGGGACAGGGGTCACAGATACGCAGTATTTT.

This clonotype was seen more than once but under ten times. The junction shows a germline mismatch at one end, possibly a read error. DNA of the CDR3: TGTGCCAGCAGCAGAACTCTAGCGGGGGGGCCGGCAGACACGCAGTATTTT. Translation: CASSRTLAGGPADTQYF. This chain connects TRBV27 to TRBJ2-3; 12 bases line up with TRBD2. Germline CDR1 and CDR2: MNHEY and SMNVEV (reference sequence). The CDR3 is made up of 17 amino acids.

The V gene is TRBV27, the J gene TRBJ2-5; D is perhaps TRBD1 (7 bases). V was trimmed by 6 bases and J by 2 bases, leaving 13 bases between them. From germline, CDR1 is MNHEY and CDR2 SMNVEV (reference sequence). The length of the CDR3 is 14 residues. The CDR3 DNA reads as TGTGCCAGCAGGGGGGCAGGGGGGCAAGAGACCCAGTACTTC. Protein sequence: CASRGAGGQETQYF.

This clonotype was observed a handful of times. The CDR3 spells CASSQVEAGGLETQYF. The CDR3 DNA follows: TGCGCCAGCAGCCAAGTGGAAGCGGGGGGGTTAGAGACCCAGTACTTC. This chain uses TRBV4-1 with TRBJ2-5, with 10 nucleotides matching TRBD2. The V segment lost 1 base and the J segment 4 bases; nucleotides outside the gene matches: 6. The CDR3 runs to 16 residues. Germline V gene lookup returns CDR1 MGHRA and CDR2 YSYEKL.

The chain couples TRBV7-9 to TRBJ2-3, with D unresolved. Germline lookup yields CDR1 SEHNR and CDR2 FQNEAQ (reference sequence). This CDR3 region has 16 residues. Trimming cost V 3 bases and J 0 bases, with 13 bases left between them. Here the CDR3 reads CASSFDTSRSTDTQYF. In nucleotides, the CDR3 is TGTGCCAGCAGCTTTGATACTTCGCGGAGCACAGATACGCAGTATTTT.

The DNA of the CDR3 is TGCGCCAGCAGTGATTCGGGGATCACCCAGTACTTC. Translation gives CASSDSGITQYF. The gene calls are TRBV10-2 and TRBJ2-5; tentatively, D is TRBD2 (5 bases). The germline V gene has CDR1 WSHSY and CDR2 SAAADI. This CDR3 has 12 residues. V was shortened by 3 bases and J by 8 bases, with 10 bases between the two germline ends.

The chain uses TRBV11-2 and TRBJ2-3, with D maybe TRBD1 (6 bases). Germline CDR1 and CDR2: SGHAT and FQNNGV. Trimming took off 2 bases at V and 5 bases at J, with 14 bases between the two ends. The CDR3 has 15 amino acids. The CDR3 is CASSLRGTSGDTQYF. The CDR3 DNA reads TGTGCCAGCAGCTTAAGGGGGACGTCCGGAGATACGCAGTATTTT.